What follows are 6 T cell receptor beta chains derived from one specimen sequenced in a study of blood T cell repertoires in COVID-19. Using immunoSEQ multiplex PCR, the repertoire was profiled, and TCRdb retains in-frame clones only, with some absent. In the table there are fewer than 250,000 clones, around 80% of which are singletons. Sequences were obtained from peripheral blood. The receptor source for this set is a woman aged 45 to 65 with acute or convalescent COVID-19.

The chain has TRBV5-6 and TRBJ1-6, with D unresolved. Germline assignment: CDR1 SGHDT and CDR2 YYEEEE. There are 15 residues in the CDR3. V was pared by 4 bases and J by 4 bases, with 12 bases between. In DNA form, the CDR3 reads TGTGCCAGCAGCGCCCGGGAGAGGTATAATTCACCCCTCCACTTT. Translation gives CASSARERYNSPLHF.

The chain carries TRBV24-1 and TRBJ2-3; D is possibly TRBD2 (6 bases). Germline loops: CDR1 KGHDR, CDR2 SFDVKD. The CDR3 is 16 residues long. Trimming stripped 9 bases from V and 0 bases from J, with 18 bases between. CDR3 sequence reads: CATQLGRGMSTDTQYF. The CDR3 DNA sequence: TGTGCCACCCAACTCGGGCGCGGGATGAGCACAGATACGCAGTATTTT.

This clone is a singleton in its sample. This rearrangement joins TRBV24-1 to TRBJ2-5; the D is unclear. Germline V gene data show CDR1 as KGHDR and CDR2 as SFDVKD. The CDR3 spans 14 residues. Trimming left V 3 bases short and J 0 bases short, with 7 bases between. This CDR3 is CATSDVRYQETQYF. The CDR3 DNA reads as TGTGCCACCAGTGATGTCAGGTACCAAGAGACCCAGTACTTC.

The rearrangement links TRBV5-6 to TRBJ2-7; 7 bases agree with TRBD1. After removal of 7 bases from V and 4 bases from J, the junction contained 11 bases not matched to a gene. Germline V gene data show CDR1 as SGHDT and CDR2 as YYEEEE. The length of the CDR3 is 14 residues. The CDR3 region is CASAVRQGSYEQYF. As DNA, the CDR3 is TGTGCCAGCGCGGTCCGACAGGGATCTTACGAGCAGTACTTC.

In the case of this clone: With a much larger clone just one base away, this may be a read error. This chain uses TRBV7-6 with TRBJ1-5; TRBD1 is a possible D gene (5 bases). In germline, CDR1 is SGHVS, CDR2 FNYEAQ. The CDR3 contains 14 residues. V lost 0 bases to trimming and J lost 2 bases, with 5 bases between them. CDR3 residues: CASSLARGNQPQHF. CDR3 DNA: TGTGCCAGCAGCTTAGCCAGGGGCAATCAGCCCCAGCATTTT.

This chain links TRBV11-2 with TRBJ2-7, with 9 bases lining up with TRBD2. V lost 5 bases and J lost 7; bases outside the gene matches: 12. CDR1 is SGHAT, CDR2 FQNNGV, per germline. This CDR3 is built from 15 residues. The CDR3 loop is CASSPFAGGLGEQYF. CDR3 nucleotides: TGTGCCAGCAGCCCCTTCGCGGGAGGGCTGGGGGAGCAGTACTTC.